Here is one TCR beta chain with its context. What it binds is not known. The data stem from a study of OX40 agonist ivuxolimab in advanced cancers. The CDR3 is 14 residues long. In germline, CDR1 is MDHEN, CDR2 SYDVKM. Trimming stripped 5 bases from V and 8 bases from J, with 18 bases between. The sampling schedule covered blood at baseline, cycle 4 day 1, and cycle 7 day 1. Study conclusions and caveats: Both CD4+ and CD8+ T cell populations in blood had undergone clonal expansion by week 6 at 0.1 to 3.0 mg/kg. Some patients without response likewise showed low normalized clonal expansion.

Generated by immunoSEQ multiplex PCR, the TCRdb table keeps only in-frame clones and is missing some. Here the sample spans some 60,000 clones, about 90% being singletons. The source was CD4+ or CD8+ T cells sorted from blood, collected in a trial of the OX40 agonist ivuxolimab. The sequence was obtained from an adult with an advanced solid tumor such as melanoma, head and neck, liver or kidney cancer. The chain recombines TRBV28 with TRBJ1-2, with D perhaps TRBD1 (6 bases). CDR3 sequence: CASSPGQLILGYTF. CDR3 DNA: TGTGCCAGCAGTCCAGGACAGCTAATATTAGGCTACACCTTC.